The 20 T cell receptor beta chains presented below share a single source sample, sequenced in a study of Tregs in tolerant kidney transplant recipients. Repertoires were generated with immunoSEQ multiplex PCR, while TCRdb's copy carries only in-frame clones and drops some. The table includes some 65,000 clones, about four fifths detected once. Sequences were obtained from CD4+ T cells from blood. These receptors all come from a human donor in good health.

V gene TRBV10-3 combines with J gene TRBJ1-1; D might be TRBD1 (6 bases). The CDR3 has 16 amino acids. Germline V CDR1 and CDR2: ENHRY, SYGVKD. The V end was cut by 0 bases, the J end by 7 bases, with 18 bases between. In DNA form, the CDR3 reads TGTGCCATCAGTGAGTCGGGGGGGGCCTTGTCAGGTGAAGCTTTCTTT. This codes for CAISESGGALSGEAFF.

CDR3: CASSFMTGGEAFF. The DNA of the CDR3 is TGTGCCAGTAGTTTTATGACAGGGGGTGAAGCTTTCTTT. The V gene is TRBV19, the J gene TRBJ1-1, with TRBD1 matching 9 bases. Germline values: CDR1 LNHDA, CDR2 SQIVND (reference sequence). V gave up 5 bases and J gave up 7 bases; unmatched junction bases: 5. CDR3 length: 13 amino acids.

The CDR3 DNA is TGTGCCAGCAGTTCAGGGACAGGGGTCTATGGCTACACCTTC. This translates into CASSSGTGVYGYTF. The chain employs TRBV28 and TRBJ1-2; 10 positions match TRBD1. Unmatched junction bases numbered 3, after V lost 4 bases and J lost 4 bases. Germline V gene sequence: CDR1 MDHEN, CDR2 SYDVKM. The length of the CDR3 is 14 residues.

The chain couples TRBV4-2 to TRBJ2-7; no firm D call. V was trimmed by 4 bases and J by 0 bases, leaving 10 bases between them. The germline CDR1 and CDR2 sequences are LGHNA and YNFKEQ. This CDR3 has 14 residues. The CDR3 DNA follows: TGTGCCAGCAGCCCGGCGTGGAGCTCCTACGAGCAGTACTTC. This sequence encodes CASSPAWSSYEQYF.

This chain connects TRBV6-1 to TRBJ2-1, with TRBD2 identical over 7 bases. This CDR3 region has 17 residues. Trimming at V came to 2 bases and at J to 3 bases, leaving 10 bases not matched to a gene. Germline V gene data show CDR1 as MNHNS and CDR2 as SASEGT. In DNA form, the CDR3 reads TGTGCCAGCAGTGAACGAGGAGCGGGATTAGGCTACAATGAGCAGTTCTTC. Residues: CASSERGAGLGYNEQFF.

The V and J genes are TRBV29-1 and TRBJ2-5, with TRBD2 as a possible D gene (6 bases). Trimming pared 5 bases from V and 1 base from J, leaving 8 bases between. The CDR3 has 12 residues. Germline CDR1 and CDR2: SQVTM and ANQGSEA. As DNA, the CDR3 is TGCAGCGTTACCGGGAGCCAAGAGACCCAGTACTTC. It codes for CSVTGSQETQYF.

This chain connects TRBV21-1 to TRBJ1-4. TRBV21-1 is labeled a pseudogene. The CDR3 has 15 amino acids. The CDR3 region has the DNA TGTGCCAGCAGCAAAGAATATTGGTGGGAAGAAAAACTGTTTTTT. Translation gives CASSKEYWWEEKLFF.

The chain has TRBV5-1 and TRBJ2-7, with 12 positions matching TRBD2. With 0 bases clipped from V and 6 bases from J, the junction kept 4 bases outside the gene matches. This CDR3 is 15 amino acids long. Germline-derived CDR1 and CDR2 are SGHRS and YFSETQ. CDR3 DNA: TGCGCCAGCAGCTTGGGGACTAGCGGGATAGGCGAGCAGTACTTC. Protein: CASSLGTSGIGEQYF.

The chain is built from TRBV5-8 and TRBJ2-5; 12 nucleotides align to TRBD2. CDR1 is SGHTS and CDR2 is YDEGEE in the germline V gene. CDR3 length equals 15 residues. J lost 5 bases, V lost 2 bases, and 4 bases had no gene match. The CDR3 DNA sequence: TGTGCCAGCAGCTTCCCACTAGCGGGGGGTGAGACCCAGTACTTC. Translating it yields CASSFPLAGGETQYF.

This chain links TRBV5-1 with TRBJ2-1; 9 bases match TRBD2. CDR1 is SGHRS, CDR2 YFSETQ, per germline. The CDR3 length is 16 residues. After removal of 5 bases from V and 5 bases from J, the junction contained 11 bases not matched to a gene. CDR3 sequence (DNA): TGCGCCAGCAGGGAATCTAGCGGGAAAGGGAACAATGAGCAGTTCTTC. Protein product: CASRESSGKGNNEQFF. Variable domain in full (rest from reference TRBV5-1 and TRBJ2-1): KAGVTQTPRYLIKTRGQQVTLSCSPISGHRSVSWYQQTPGQGLQFLFEYFSETQRNKGNFPGRFSGRQFSNSRSEMNVSTLELGDSALYLCASRESSGKGNNEQFFGPGTRLTVL.

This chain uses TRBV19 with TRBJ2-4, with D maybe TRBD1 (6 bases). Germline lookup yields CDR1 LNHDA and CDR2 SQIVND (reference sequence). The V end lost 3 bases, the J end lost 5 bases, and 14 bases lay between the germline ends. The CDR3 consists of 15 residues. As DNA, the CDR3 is TGTGCCAGTAGTATCCCCGGGACATTACAAAACATTCAGTACTTC. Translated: CASSIPGTLQNIQYF. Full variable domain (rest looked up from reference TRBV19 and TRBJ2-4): DGGITQSPKYLFRKEGQNVTLSCEQNLNHDAMYWYRQDPGQGLRLIYYSQIVNDFQKGDIAEGYSVSREKKESFPLTVTSAQKNPTAFYLCASSIPGTLQNIQYFGAGTRLSVL.

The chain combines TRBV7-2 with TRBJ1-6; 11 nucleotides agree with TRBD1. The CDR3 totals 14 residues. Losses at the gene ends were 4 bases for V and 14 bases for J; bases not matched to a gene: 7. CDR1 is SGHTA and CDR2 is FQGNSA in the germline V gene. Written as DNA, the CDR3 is TGTGCCAGCAGCTCTGGGACAGGGGGTTTGGCCCTCCACTTT. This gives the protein CASSSGTGGLALHF.

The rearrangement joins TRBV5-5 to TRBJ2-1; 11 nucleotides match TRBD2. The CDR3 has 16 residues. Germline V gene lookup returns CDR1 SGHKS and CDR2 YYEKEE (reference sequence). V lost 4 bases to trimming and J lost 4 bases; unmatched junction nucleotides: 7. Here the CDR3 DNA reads TGTGCCAGCAGCCCGGCCGTAGCGGGAGGGTACAATGAGCAGTTCTTC. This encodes CASSPAVAGGYNEQFF.

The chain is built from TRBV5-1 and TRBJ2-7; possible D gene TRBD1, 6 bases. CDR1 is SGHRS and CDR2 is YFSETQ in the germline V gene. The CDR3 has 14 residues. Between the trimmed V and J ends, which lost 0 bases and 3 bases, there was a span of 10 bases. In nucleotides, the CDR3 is TGCGCCAGCAGCTTGGGGGACATATTCTACGAGCAGTACTTC. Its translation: CASSLGDIFYEQYF. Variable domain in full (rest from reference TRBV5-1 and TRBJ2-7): KAGVTQTPRYLIKTRGQQVTLSCSPISGHRSVSWYQQTPGQGLQFLFEYFSETQRNKGNFPGRFSGRQFSNSRSEMNVSTLELGDSALYLCASSLGDIFYEQYFGPGTRLTVT.

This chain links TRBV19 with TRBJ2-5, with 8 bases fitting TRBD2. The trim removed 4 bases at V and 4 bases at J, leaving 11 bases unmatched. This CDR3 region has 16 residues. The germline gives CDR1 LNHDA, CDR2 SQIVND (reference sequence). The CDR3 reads CASSTSVGLAGETQYF. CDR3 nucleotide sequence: TGTGCCAGTAGTACCTCAGTAGGTCTAGCGGGAGAGACCCAGTACTTC.

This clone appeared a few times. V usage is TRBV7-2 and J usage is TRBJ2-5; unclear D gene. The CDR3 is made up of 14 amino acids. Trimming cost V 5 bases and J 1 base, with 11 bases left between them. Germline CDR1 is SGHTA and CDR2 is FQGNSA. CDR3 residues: CASSRTKPQETQYF. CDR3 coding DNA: TGTGCCAGCAGCCGAACAAAACCCCAAGAGACCCAGTACTTC. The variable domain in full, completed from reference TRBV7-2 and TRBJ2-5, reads GAGVSQSPSNKVTEKGKDVELRCDPISGHTALYWYRQSLGQGLEFLIYFQGNSAPDKSGLPSDRFSAERTGGSVSTLTIQRTQQEDSAVYLCASSRTKPQETQYFGPGTRLLVL.

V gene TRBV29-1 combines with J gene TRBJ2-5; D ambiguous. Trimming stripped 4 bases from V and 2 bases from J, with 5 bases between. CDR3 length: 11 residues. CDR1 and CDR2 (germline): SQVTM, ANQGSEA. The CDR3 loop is CSVVPQETQYF. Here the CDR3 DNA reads TGCAGCGTTGTTCCACAAGAGACCCAGTACTTC. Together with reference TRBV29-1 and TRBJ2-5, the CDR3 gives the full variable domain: SAVISQKPSRDICQRGTSLTIQCQVDSQVTMMFWYRQQPGQSLTLIATANQGSEATYESGFVIDKFPISRPNLTFSTLTVSNMSPEDSSIYLCSVVPQETQYFGPGTRLLVL.

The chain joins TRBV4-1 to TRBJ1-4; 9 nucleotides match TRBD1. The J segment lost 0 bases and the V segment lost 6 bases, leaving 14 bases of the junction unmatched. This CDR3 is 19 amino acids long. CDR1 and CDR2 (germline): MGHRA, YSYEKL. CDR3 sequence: CASRLIGTGRISTNEKLFF. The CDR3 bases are TGCGCCAGCAGATTAATTGGGACAGGGAGGATATCAACTAATGAAAAACTGTTTTTT.

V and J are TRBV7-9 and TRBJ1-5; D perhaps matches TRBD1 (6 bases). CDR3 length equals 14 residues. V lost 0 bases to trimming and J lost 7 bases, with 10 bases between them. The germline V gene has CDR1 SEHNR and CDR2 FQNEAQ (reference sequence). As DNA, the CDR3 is TGTGCCAGCAGCTTAGCGGGGGCAACCCAGCCCCAGCATTTT. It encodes CASSLAGATQPQHF.

The CDR3 protein is CAWSVQEDQPQHF. In nucleotides, the CDR3 is TGTGCCTGGAGTGTACAGGAGGATCAGCCCCAGCATTTT. This chain joins TRBV30 and TRBJ1-5, with D perhaps TRBD1 (5 bases). Germline CDR1 is GTSNPN and CDR2 is SVGIG (reference sequence). The V and J ends lost 0 bases and 5 bases respectively, with 8 bases between them. This CDR3 comprises 13 residues.